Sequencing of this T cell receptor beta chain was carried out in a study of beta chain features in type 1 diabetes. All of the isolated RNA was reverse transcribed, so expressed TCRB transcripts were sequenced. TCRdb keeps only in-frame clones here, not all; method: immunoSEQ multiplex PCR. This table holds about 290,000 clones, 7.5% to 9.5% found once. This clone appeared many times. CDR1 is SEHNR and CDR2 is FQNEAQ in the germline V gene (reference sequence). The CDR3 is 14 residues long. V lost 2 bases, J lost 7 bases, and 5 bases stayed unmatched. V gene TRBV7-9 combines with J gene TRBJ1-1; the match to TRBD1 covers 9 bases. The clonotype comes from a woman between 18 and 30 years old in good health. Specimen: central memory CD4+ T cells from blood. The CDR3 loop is CASSLSQGAFEAFF. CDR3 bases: TGTGCCAGCAGCTTATCACAGGGGGCGTTTGAAGCTTTCTTT.